The 21 T cell receptor beta chains below come from one sample, sequenced in a study of T cells expressing NK-cell markers. TCRdb reanalyzed the 5' RACE reads, giving one entry per CDR3 protein sequence and no DNA. The sample holds roughly 350,000 distinct CDR3 sequences. The material sequenced was blood T cells: a sorted CD56 or NKG2C T cell subset, CD4+ or CD8+ T cells, or bulk PBMC T cells (not recorded which). Receptor source: a man aged 18 to 69 in good health.

This sequence joins TRBV6-2 or TRBV6-3 and TRBJ2-2; as DNA is missing, the TRBD1 call by TCRdb cannot be tested. Germline-derived CDR1 and CDR2 are MNHEY and SVGEGT. The CDR3 is made up of 14 amino acids. This chain's CDR3 is CASLRGTNTGELFF.

The gene calls are TRBV3-1 and TRBJ2-1; absent DNA, TCRdb's TRBD1 call cannot be checked. Germline CDR1 reads LGHDT; CDR2 reads YNNKEL (reference sequence). The CDR3 runs 16 residues. CDR3 sequence reads: CASSQVGKGSYNEQFF.

V usage is TRBV20-1 and J usage is TRBJ2-1; there is no DNA to check the TCRdb D call of TRBD1. Germline V CDR1 and CDR2: DFQATT, SNEGSKA (reference sequence). The CDR3 is 16 residues long. This CDR3 reads CSASGHDRGRPNEQFF.

V gene TRBV6-6 combines with J gene TRBJ1-1; TCRdb outputs TRBD1, but without DNA this stays unchecked. The CDR3 is 13 residues long. CDR1 is MNHNY, CDR2 SVGAGI, per germline (reference sequence). The CDR3 protein is CASIGQGKTEAFF.

The rearrangement links TRBV28 to TRBJ1-2. The germline gives CDR1 MDHEN, CDR2 SYDVKM. The CDR3 runs 15 residues. CDR3 protein: CASVLVQPDNYGYTF.

The CDR3 reads CSVEGEGFLSYNEQFF. This chain joins TRBV29-1 and TRBJ2-1; there is no DNA to check the TCRdb D call of TRBD2. The germline V gene has CDR1 SQVTM and CDR2 ANQGSEA. The CDR3 has 16 amino acids.

This rearrangement joins TRBV7-2 to TRBJ2-5; there is no DNA to check the TCRdb D call of TRBD1. The CDR3 consists of 15 residues. The germline V gene encodes CDR1 SGHTA and CDR2 FQGNSA. CDR3 protein: CASRYNGQTQETQYF.

The CDR3: CASSLDQRAGANVLTF. The rearrangement links TRBV5-1 to TRBJ2-6. The CDR3 is 16 amino acids. The germline CDR1 and CDR2 sequences are SGHRS and YFSETQ.

The V gene is TRBV25-1, the J gene TRBJ2-5; TCRdb's assignment of TRBD2 cannot be checked, as there is no DNA. CDR3 size: 13 residues. Germline values: CDR1 MGHDK, CDR2 SYGVNS. The CDR3 sequence: CASRLRAQETQYF.

The chain is built from TRBV6-1 and TRBJ2-1. Germline values: CDR1 MNHNS, CDR2 SASEGT. The CDR3 covers 16 residues. CDR3 in amino acids: CASSEMGSRPYNEQFF.

The chain combines TRBV21-1 with TRBJ2-2; the D call from TCRdb, TRBD2, cannot be confirmed without DNA. TRBV21-1 corresponds to a pseudogene. This CDR3 has 16 amino acids. CDR3 loop: CASSNTSGVNTGELFF.

This chain connects TRBV14 to TRBJ1-1. The germline V gene encodes CDR1 SGHDN and CDR2 FVKESK. The CDR3 extends over 13 amino acids. The CDR3 reads CASSINWNTEAFF.

The gene calls are TRBV11-2 and TRBJ1-4; the TCRdb D gene call, TRBD1, has no DNA to confirm it. The germline V gene has CDR1 SGHAT and CDR2 FQNNGV. The CDR3 runs to 15 residues. The CDR3 loop is CASSPQQASNEKLFF. Full variable domain (outside the CDR3, taken from reference TRBV11-2 and TRBJ1-4): EAGVAQSPRYKIIEKRQSVAFWCNPISGHATLYWYQQILGQGPKLLIQFQNNGVVDDSQLPKDRFSAERLKGVDSTLKIQPAKLEDSAVYLCASSPQQASNEKLFFGSGTQLSVL.

V usage is TRBV28 and J usage is TRBJ2-7; there is no DNA to check the TCRdb D call of TRBD1. The CDR3 runs 13 residues. Looked up from germline, CDR1 is MDHEN and CDR2 is SYDVKM. CDR3 region: CASSFPEMGSQYF. The full variable domain, completed using reference TRBV28 and TRBJ2-7, is DVKVTQSSRYLVKRTGEKVFLECVQDMDHENMFWYRQDPGLGLRLIYFSYDVKMKEKGDIPEGYSVSREKKERFSLILESASTNQTSMYLCASSFPEMGSQYFGPGTRLTVT.

The genes are TRBV5-1 and TRBJ1-1; TCRdb proposes TRBD1, but this gene call is untestable without DNA. This CDR3 is built from 15 residues. Germline lookup yields CDR1 SGHRS and CDR2 YFSETQ. The CDR3 here is CASSPERGPGTEAFF.

This chain's CDR3 is CSAEDRVFTEAFF. The chain carries TRBV20-1 and TRBJ1-1; as DNA is missing, the TRBD1 call by TCRdb cannot be tested. CDR3 length: 13 amino acids. Germline V lookup: CDR1 DFQATT, CDR2 SNEGSKA (reference sequence).

The chain couples TRBV3-1 to TRBJ1-5. CDR1 and CDR2 from the germline V gene are LGHDT and YNNKEL (reference sequence). CDR3 size: 14 residues. CDR3 amino acids: CASSPLGRNQPQHF.

The rearrangement links TRBV20-1 to TRBJ2-7; TCRdb designates TRBD1, a call that cannot be tested without DNA. The CDR3 is 14 residues long. Germline-derived CDR1 and CDR2 are DFQATT and SNEGSKA (reference sequence). CDR3 loop: CSAIAGTTYHEQYF.

The chain recombines TRBV6-5 with TRBJ1-2; with no DNA, the TCRdb D assignment of TRBD1 cannot be verified. This CDR3 comprises 14 residues. CDR1 and CDR2 from the germline V gene are MNHEY and SVGAGI. CDR3 amino acids: CASSSRGTGDGYTF.

The genes are TRBV9 and TRBJ2-5; checking the TCRdb D call of TRBD2 is not possible without DNA. The CDR3 runs 16 residues. Germline loops: CDR1 SGDLS, CDR2 YYNGEE. The CDR3 protein is CASSERDLRTGETQYF.

The chain uses TRBV9 and TRBJ2-1; with no DNA, the TCRdb D assignment of TRBD2 cannot be verified. Germline V gene data show CDR1 as SGDLS and CDR2 as YYNGEE. The CDR3 length is 13 residues. The CDR3: CASSTRTRAEQFF.